This T cell receptor (beta chain) was documented in a study of cytomegalovirus exposure and HLA in healthy donors. Study-level points and caveats: The presence/absence work took it that sequencing depth was about the same across donors. In a later analysis, common viral pathogens appeared linked to several of the most significant clusters. A later analysis revealed that TCR association rates differed between HLA loci, peaking at DRB1 and bottoming out at HLA-C.

The PCR was carried out with 60 Vbeta primers and 13 Jbeta primers. Some clones are missing from TCRdb's copy, which holds only in-frame ones; the method was immunoSEQ multiplex PCR. The sample lists around 160,000 clones, 79% occurring once. Regarding this clone: Its antigen is as yet unknown.

The CDR3 sequence is 13 residues long. Germline lookup yields CDR1 SEHNR and CDR2 FQNEAQ (reference sequence). J is TRBJ1-3 and V is TRBV7-9, with TRBD1 as a possible D gene (5 bases). This clonotype was obtained from a woman between 40 and 50 years old in good health and CMV-seropositive. Specimen: PBMCs. The CDR3 DNA reads as TGTTCCGGCACGGGGGAGACTGGAAACACCATATATTTT. Translation gives CSGTGETGNTIYF.